One TCR beta chain is described in this entry. Only in-frame clones appear in the TCRdb table, and some are missing; sequencing was by immunoSEQ multiplex PCR. This sample carries about 69,000 clones, around three quarters of them seen once, and the ten largest clones take 15% to 20%. The data are from a study of blood T cell repertoires in COVID-19. The V and J ends lost 3 bases and 4 bases, in that order; junction bases with no gene match: 6. The CDR3 length is 15 residues. Germline V CDR1 and CDR2: KGHSH, LQKENI. The sequenced sample was peripheral blood. This receptor was obtained from a man in his sixties with acute or convalescent COVID-19. The rearrangement uses TRBV18 and TRBJ1-5; TRBD1 matches at 7 bases. CDR3 amino acids: CASSPDRVRNQPQHF. CDR3 DNA: TGTGCCAGCTCACCCGACAGGGTCCGAAATCAGCCCCAGCATTTT.